This TCR beta chain was captured in a study of blood T cell repertoires in COVID-19. The cohort comprised adults aged about 18 to 90 years residing in about 25 US areas. Symptom resolution, clearance, or two negative PCRs marked the recovered donors of Cohort 3. The CDR3 has 15 residues. Germline V gene lookup returns CDR1 MNHEY and CDR2 SMNVEV (reference sequence). The ends lost 0 bases at V and 8 bases at J; junction bases unmatched: 5. Profiling relied on immunoSEQ multiplex PCR, and the TCRdb table lists in-frame clones only, not all of them. The sample has around 300,000 clones, 80% to 90% seen once.

The sample comprised PBMCs or T cells enriched from blood (not recorded which). This sequence originates from a man aged 30 to 45 who had recovered from COVID-19. V usage is TRBV27 and J usage is TRBJ1-4; 8 positions match TRBD1. The CDR3 is CASSLSQGAGEKLFF. The CDR3 region has the DNA TGTGCCAGCAGTTTATCGCAGGGGGCGGGGGAAAAACTGTTTTTT.